These 5 T cell receptor beta chains were all obtained from the same sample, sequenced in a study of T cell repertoires in cytomegalovirus infection. TCRdb independently ran MiXCR on the reads; one entry per CDR3 protein. The data contain 680,000 or so distinct CDR3 sequences, around 35% of them seen just once; the ten biggest clones take up 15% to 20%. These receptors have no known antigen. Sequenced here: cultured PBMCs, sampled from culture after CMV antigen stimulation. The origin of the receptors is a human donor in good health (CMV status not recorded). Some clones in this sample may be carry-over from other donors' samples.

V usage is TRBV2 and J usage is TRBJ1-5; D unclear. Germline V gene sequence: CDR1 SNHLY, CDR2 FYNNEI. There are 15 residues in the CDR3. V dropped 2 bases and J dropped 4 bases, with 12 bases sitting between them. CDR3 in amino acids: CASSESGISNQPQHF. In DNA, the CDR3 is TGTGCCAGCAGTGAATCCGGGATCTCAAATCAGCCCCAGCATTTT.

This clonotype was detected ten times or more. The chain has TRBV7-2 and TRBJ2-7; 12 bases line up with TRBD2. In germline, CDR1 is SGHTA, CDR2 FQGNSA. V was pared by 4 bases and J by 2 bases, with 3 bases of the junction left unmatched. This CDR3 has 15 residues. The CDR3, as DNA: TGTGCCAGCAGCTACCGGACTAGCGGGGCCTACGAGCAGTACTTC. Translated, it gives CASSYRTSGAYEQYF.

This sequence joins TRBV4-2 and TRBJ1-5; a weak D match, TRBD1 (6 bases). V lost 1 base and J 0 bases, leaving 19 bases between the germline ends. CDR1 LGHNA and CDR2 YNFKEQ come from the germline V gene. This CDR3 has 19 amino acids. CDR3 in DNA: TGTGCCAGCAGCCAAGTCGCTGGGGGCGAAGCATATAGCAATCAGCCCCAGCATTTT. This sequence encodes CASSQVAGGEAYSNQPQHF.

This rearrangement joins TRBV6-2 or TRBV6-3 to TRBJ1-1; no reliable D call. This CDR3 spans 14 amino acids. Germline V gene lookup returns CDR1 MNHEY and CDR2 SVGEGT. V was cut by 6 bases and J by 1 base, with 12 bases left in between. This chain's CDR3 is CASRTAAANTEAFF. As DNA, the CDR3 is TGTGCCAGCAGAACCGCGGCAGCGAACACTGAAGCTTTCTTT.

The genes are TRBV12-3 or TRBV12-4 and TRBJ1-6; D unclear. This CDR3 contains 13 residues. The V end lost 3 bases, the J end lost 7 bases, and 7 bases lay between the germline ends. CDR3 sequence: CASSLLPNSPLHF. DNA for the CDR3: TGTGCCAGCAGTTTGTTACCGAATTCACCCCTCCACTTT.